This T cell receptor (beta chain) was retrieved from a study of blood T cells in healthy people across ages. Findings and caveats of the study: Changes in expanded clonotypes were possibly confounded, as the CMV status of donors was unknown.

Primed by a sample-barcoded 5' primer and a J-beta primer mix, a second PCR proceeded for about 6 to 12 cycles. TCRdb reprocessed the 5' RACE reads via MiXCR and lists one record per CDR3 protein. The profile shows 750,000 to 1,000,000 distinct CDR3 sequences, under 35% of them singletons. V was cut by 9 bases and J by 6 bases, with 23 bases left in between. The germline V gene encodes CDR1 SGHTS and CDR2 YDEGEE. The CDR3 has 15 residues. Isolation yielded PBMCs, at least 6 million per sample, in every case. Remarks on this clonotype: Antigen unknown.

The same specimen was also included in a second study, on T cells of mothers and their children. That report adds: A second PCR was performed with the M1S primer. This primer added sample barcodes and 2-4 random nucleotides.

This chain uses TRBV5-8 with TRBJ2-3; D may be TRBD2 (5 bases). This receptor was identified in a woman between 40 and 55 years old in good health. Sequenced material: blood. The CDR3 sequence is CATSRDRPPFDTQYF. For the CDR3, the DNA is TGTGCCACATCCCGGGATAGGCCGCCGTTCGATACGCAGTATTTT.